Listed below are T cell receptor beta chains from one sample, sequenced in a study of blood T cells in healthy people across ages. TCRdb called the 5' RACE reads again in MiXCR, with one record for every CDR3 protein. The sample gives 1.4 million to 1.5 million distinct CDR3 sequences, 42% of which show up once; roughly 7.9% is in the top ten. Sequenced sample: blood. Receptors were obtained from a woman under 30 in good health. The CDR3 runs from the conserved cysteine through the conserved F or W. A D gene is named only where the DNA matches it firmly. Only part of the rows carry a size: once, few, many, or a class if the clone is expanded.

size,D,V,J,DNA,CDR3
.,.,TRBV5-1,TRBJ2-3,TGCGCCAGCAGGAGGTTAAGCACAGATACGCAGTATTTT,CASRRLSTDTQYF
once,TRBD1,TRBV29-1,TRBJ2-7,TGCAGCGTTGAAAGAGACAGGGGATGCGAGCAGTACTTC,CSVERDRGCEQYF
few,TRBD1,TRBV12-3/TRBV12-4,TRBJ1-5,TGTGCCAGCAGTTTAGCGCGACCACAGGGGAATCAGCCCCAGCATTTT,CASSLARPQGNQPQHF
few,.,TRBV3-1,TRBJ2-3,TGTGCCAGCGGGCAGGGTCCCACAGATACGCAGTATTTT,CASGQGPTDTQYF
.,.,TRBV20-1,TRBJ2-7,TGCAGTGCTAGAGGCGCGGGAAGTTCCTACGAGCAGTACTTC,CSARGAGSSYEQYF
few,.,TRBV2,TRBJ2-7,TGTGCCAGCAGCCCAACAGGGCCCACCTACGAGCAGTACTTC,CASSPTGPTYEQYF
few,.,TRBV6-1,TRBJ2-1,TGTGCCAGCAGTGAACTAGACCGCTCCTACAATGAGCAGTTCTTC,CASSELDRSYNEQFF
many,.,TRBV15,TRBJ1-2,TGTGCCACCAGCAGTGGCCCGGACCTCTATGGCTACACCTTC,CATSSGPDLYGYTF
many,.,TRBV20-1,TRBJ1-5,TGCAGTGCTATAGATAAGCCGGCCCACAATCAGCCCCAGCATTTT,CSAIDKPAHNQPQHF
.,.,TRBV12-3/TRBV12-4,TRBJ1-5,TGTGCCAGCAGTTTCTCCGGCGTACAATATAGCAATCAGCCCCAGCATTTT,CASSFSGVQYSNQPQHF
.,TRBD2,TRBV5-1,TRBJ2-1,TGCGCCAGCAGCTCTACGACGGGACTAGCGGGGAGCTCCTACAGTGAGCAGTTCTTC,CASSSTTGLAGSSYSEQFF
few,.,TRBV2,TRBJ2-1,TGTGCCAGCAGTGAAGCGTTTGAGAGTGAGCAGTTCTTC,CASSEAFESEQFF
.,TRBD1,TRBV24-1,TRBJ2-3,TGTGCCACTAGTGATTTCACAGGGGGCACAGATACGCAGTATTTT,CATSDFTGGTDTQYF
few,.,TRBV5-8,TRBJ1-2,TGTGCCAGCAGCGTGACAGTCCTTAACTATGGCTACACCTTC,CASSVTVLNYGYTF
few,.,TRBV6-4,TRBJ2-1,TGTGCCAGCAGTGACTCGAGCGGAACCTACAATGAGCAGTTCTTC,CASSDSSGTYNEQFF
.,TRBD1,TRBV27,TRBJ2-2,TGTGCCAGCAGTTTATTGGGGACAGGGGGGACCGGGGAGCTGTTTTTT,CASSLLGTGGTGELFF
.,.,TRBV12-3/TRBV12-4,TRBJ1-1,TGTGCCACTACGTTAGGGGAGGTCGGGGGCAAAGCTTTCTTT,CATTLGEVGGKAFF
few,TRBD2,TRBV18,TRBJ2-4,TGTGCCAGCTCACCGCGCGGTAGCGGGAAGGAAAACATTCAGTACTTC,CASSPRGSGKENIQYF
.,TRBD2,TRBV7-2,TRBJ2-3,TGTGCCCGCAGCTTAAGGCTAGCGGGAAACACAGATACGCAGTATTTT,CARSLRLAGNTDTQYF
once,.,TRBV3-1,TRBJ1-4,TGTGCCAGCGCGCTTAATGAAAAACTGTTTTTT,CASALNEKLFF
.,TRBD2,TRBV9,TRBJ2-1,TGTGCCAGCAGCTTCTCTGGACTAGCGAGGAATGGTAATGAGCAGTTCTTC,CASSFSGLARNGNEQFF
.,TRBD1,TRBV20-1,TRBJ2-1,TGCAGTGCTAGCCCGACAGGGGTCCATGAGCAGTTCTTC,CSASPTGVHEQFF
.,TRBD1,TRBV29-1,TRBJ2-7,TGCAGCGTTGAAGGGGACAGGGGGATCGACGAGCAGTACTTC,CSVEGDRGIDEQYF
few,TRBD2,TRBV20-1,TRBJ2-1,TGCAGTGCTAGAGGGGGTCTAGCGGCGAATGAGCAGTTCTTC,CSARGGLAANEQFF
.,TRBD1,TRBV12-3/TRBV12-4,TRBJ2-7,TGTGCCAGCCGACCGGACAGGGTAAACGAGCAGTACTTC,CASRPDRVNEQYF
.,.,TRBV20-1,TRBJ1-2,TGCAGTGCTAGAGATTTCATCCGGACAGCGCGCCACTATGGCTACACCTTC,CSARDFIRTARHYGYTF
.,.,TRBV5-1,TRBJ1-1,TGCGCCAGCAGCTTAAACTCTTTTAGCACTGAAGCTTTCTTT,CASSLNSFSTEAFF
.,.,TRBV10-3,TRBJ2-5,TGTGCCATCAGCGGGGCAGGGTTTGAGACCCAGTACTTC,CAISGAGFETQYF
few,TRBD2,TRBV27,TRBJ2-7,TGTGCCAGCAGTTCTCCTTCAGCGGGAGTAAAGTACGAGCAGTACTTC,CASSSPSAGVKYEQYF
.,.,TRBV15,TRBJ2-1,TGTGCCATCCCGGGACCCTCCTACAATGAGCAGTTCTTC,CAIPGPSYNEQFF
few,TRBD1,TRBV2,TRBJ2-3,TGTGCCAGCAGTGATCTTCCGGGACAGGGGGAGCTTACGCAGTATTTT,CASSDLPGQGELTQYF
few,TRBD2,TRBV29-1,TRBJ2-3,TGCAGCGGAAGGGTAGGACTAGCGGCCTCCACAGATACGCAGTATTTT,CSGRVGLAASTDTQYF
.,.,TRBV5-1,TRBJ2-7,TGCGCCAGCAGCTTATCTTTCCGGGACCCTACCTACGAGCAGTACTTC,CASSLSFRDPTYEQYF
.,.,TRBV5-1,TRBJ1-1,TGCGCCAGCAGGGTCTCCCTATCACAGAACACTGAAGCTTTCTTT,CASRVSLSQNTEAFF
.,TRBD1,TRBV20-1,TRBJ1-5,TGCAGTGCTAGAGCCACAGGGGGAAATCAGCCCCAGCATTTT,CSARATGGNQPQHF
.,TRBD1,TRBV27,TRBJ2-1,TGTGCCAGCAGTTCTACCCGACAGGGGGCTTACTATGAGCAGTTCTTC,CASSSTRQGAYYEQFF
few,.,TRBV15,TRBJ2-4,TGTGCCACCAGCAGAGAAGAGGCGGAGGACATTCAGTACTTC,CATSREEAEDIQYF
few,TRBD2,TRBV20-1,TRBJ2-2,TGCAGTGCTAGTAGCGCGGGAGGGAACACCGGGGAGCTGTTTTTT,CSASSAGGNTGELFF
.,.,TRBV6-1,TRBJ1-2,TGTGCCAGCAGTGAAGAGGTATGGGGAAACTATGGCTACACCTTC,CASSEEVWGNYGYTF
.,.,TRBV5-5,TRBJ2-1,TGTGCCACGGGACTTTCCTCCGTTGAGCAGTTCTTC,CATGLSSVEQFF
.,TRBD2,TRBV28,TRBJ2-3,TGTGCCAGCAGTTTCCCGACTAGCGGGGGGGCCCGGACAGATACGCAGTATTTT,CASSFPTSGGARTDTQYF
.,TRBD2,TRBV10-3,TRBJ2-6,TGTGCCATCAGTGCTTCTACTAGCGGGAGTACCCCTGGGGCCAACGTCCTGACTTTC,CAISASTSGSTPGANVLTF
.,TRBD1,TRBV12-3/TRBV12-4,TRBJ1-2,TGTGCCAGCAGCTGGGACAGGGGGCGGTCGGATGGCTACACCTTC,CASSWDRGRSDGYTF
.,.,TRBV2,TRBJ2-1,TGTGCCAGCAGTGAACTCGCGGGACCAGGTTCTGAGCAGTTCTTC,CASSELAGPGSEQFF
few,.,TRBV19,TRBJ1-1,TGTGCCAGTAAGCGGGAAAGGAGCACTGAAGCTTTCTTT,CASKRERSTEAFF
.,.,TRBV29-1,TRBJ2-3,TGCAGCGGGGGACCAAGCACAGATACGCAGTATTTT,CSGGPSTDTQYF
.,.,TRBV12-3/TRBV12-4,TRBJ2-1,TGTGCCAGCAGTATCGCTCGGGGGGCCGAGCAGTTCTTC,CASSIARGAEQFF
few,TRBD1,TRBV29-1,TRBJ2-7,TGCAGCGTTGCTAGACAGGGGCTCAACGAGCAGTACTTC,CSVARQGLNEQYF
.,TRBD1,TRBV10-3,TRBJ2-5,TGTGCCATCAGTGAGTCCCCGGGACAGGGGTATAGGGATGAGCAGTACTTC,CAISESPGQGYRDEQYF
few,TRBD2,TRBV9,TRBJ2-5,TGTGCCAGCAGCGTCTCCTCAGCCAGCGGGGTCCAAGAGACCCAGTACTTC,CASSVSSASGVQETQYF
few,.,TRBV6-5,TRBJ2-1,TGTGCCAGCACCCTCAACAGGGCGGCTGAGCAGTTCTTC,CASTLNRAAEQFF
few,TRBD1,TRBV20-1,TRBJ2-6,TGCAGTGCTAGAGGGGACAGCTCTGGGGCCAACGTCCTGACTTTC,CSARGDSSGANVLTF
few,TRBD2,TRBV9,TRBJ2-1,TGTGCCAGCAGCGTAGGTAGTAGCGGGGGGGGCAATGAGCAGTTCTTC,CASSVGSSGGGNEQFF
.,.,TRBV20-1,TRBJ2-7,TGCAGTGCTAGCCCAGGGGTCGAGCAGTACTTC,CSASPGVEQYF
few,TRBD1,TRBV6-5,TRBJ2-1,TGTGCCAGCAGACCCTCAGGACAGGGAAACAATGAGCAGTTCTTC,CASRPSGQGNNEQFF
.,.,TRBV4-1,TRBJ2-3,TGCGCCAGCAGCCAAGTCCTGGGGGCCAGTTTGAATACGCAGTATTTT,CASSQVLGASLNTQYF
.,TRBD2,TRBV6-5,TRBJ2-3,TGTGCCAGCAGCCGACTAGCGGGAGTAGTAGATACGCAGTATTTT,CASSRLAGVVDTQYF
.,TRBD2,TRBV20-1,TRBJ2-7,TGCAGTGCTAGAGAACCGGGACTAGCGAACGAGCAGTACTTC,CSAREPGLANEQYF
.,.,TRBV6-5,TRBJ2-5,TGTGCCAGCAGTTACCGGGGCGGTCAAGAGACCCAGTACTTC,CASSYRGGQETQYF
.,.,TRBV6-1,TRBJ2-1,TGTGCCAGCAGCACCCTGGCACCAGATTCCTACAATGAGCAGTTCTTC,CASSTLAPDSYNEQFF